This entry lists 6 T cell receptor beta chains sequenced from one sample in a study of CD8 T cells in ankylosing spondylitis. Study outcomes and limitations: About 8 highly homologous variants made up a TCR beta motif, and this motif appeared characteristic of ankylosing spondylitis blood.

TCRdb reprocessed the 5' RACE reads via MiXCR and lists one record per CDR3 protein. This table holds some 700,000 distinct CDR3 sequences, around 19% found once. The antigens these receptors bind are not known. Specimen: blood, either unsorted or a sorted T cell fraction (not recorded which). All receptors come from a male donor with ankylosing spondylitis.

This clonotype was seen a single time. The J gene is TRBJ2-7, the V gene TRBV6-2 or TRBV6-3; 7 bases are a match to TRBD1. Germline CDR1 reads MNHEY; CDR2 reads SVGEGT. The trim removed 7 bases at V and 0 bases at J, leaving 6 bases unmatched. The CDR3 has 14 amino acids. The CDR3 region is CASKGGQSSYEQYF. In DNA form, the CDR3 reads TGTGCCAGCAAAGGGGGACAGAGCTCCTACGAGCAGTACTTC.

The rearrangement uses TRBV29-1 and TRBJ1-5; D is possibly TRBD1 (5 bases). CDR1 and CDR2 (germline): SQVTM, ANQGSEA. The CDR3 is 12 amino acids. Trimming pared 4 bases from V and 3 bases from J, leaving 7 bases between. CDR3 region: CSVGGVNQPQHF. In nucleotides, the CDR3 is TGCAGCGTTGGAGGGGTCAATCAGCCCCAGCATTTT.

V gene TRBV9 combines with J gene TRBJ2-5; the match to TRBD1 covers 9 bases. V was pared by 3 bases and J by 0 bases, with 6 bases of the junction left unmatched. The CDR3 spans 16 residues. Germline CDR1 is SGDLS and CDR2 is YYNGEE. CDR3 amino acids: CASSGYRGRDQETQYF. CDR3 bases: TGTGCCAGCAGCGGATACAGGGGGCGGGACCAAGAGACCCAGTACTTC.

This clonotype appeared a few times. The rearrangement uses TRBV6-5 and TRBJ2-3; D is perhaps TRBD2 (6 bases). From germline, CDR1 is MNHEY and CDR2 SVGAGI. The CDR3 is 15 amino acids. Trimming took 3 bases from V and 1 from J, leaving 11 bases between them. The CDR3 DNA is TGTGCCAGCAGTTATGGGGGGTTGGGCACAGATACGCAGTATTTT. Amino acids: CASSYGGLGTDTQYF.

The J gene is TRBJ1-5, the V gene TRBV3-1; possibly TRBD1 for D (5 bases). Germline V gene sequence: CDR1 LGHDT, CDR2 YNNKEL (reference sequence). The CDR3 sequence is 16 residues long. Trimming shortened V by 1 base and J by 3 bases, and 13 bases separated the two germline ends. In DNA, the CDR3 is TGTGCCAGCAGCCAAGGGGGGGTGAGTAACAATCAGCCCCAGCATTTT. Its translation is CASSQGGVSNNQPQHF.

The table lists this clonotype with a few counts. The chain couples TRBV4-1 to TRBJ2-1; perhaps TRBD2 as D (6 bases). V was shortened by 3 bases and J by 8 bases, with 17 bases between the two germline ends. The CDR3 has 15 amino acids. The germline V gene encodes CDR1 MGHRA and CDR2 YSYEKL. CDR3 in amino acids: CASSHRDSLPDEQFF. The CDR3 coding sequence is TGCGCCAGCAGCCATCGGGACTCCCTTCCCGATGAGCAGTTCTTC.